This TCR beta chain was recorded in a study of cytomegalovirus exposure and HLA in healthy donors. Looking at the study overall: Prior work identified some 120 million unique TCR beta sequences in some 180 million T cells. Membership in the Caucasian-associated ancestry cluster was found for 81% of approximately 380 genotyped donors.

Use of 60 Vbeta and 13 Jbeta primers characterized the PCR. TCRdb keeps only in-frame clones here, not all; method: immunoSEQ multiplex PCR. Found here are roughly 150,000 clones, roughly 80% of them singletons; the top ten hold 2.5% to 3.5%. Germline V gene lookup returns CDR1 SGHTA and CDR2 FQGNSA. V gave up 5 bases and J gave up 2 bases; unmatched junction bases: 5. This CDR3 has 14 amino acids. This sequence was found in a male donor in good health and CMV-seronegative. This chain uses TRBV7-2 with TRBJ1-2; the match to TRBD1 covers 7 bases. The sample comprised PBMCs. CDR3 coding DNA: TGTGCCAGCAGCCCGGACAGGCAGAACTATGGCTACACCTTC. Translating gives CASSPDRQNYGYTF. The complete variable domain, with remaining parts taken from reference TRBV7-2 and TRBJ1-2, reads GAGVSQSPSNKVTEKGKDVELRCDPISGHTALYWYRQSLGQGLEFLIYFQGNSAPDKSGLPSDRFSAERTGGSVSTLTIQRTQQEDSAVYLCASSPDRQNYGYTFGSGTRLTVV.